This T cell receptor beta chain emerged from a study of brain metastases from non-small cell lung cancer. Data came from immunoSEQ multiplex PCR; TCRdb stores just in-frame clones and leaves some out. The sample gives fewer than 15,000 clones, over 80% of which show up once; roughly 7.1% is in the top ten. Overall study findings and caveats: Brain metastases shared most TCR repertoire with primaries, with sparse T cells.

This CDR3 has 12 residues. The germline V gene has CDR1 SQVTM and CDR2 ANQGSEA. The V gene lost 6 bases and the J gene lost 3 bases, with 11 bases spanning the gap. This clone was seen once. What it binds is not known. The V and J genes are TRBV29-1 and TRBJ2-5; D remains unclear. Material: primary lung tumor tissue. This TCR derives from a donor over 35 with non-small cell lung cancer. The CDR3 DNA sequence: TGCAGCGTCGGCGACTCCGAAGAGACCCAGTACTTC. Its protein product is CSVGDSEETQYF.